This T cell receptor beta chain was sequenced for a study of blood T cells in healthy people across ages. Sample-barcoded 5' priming and a J-beta primer mix drove a second PCR of about 7 to 11 cycles. TCRdb independently ran MiXCR on the 5' RACE reads; one entry per CDR3 protein. The sample lists about 930,000 distinct CDR3 sequences, almost 30% occurring once. The CDR3 covers 19 residues. Losses at the gene ends were 3 bases for V and 0 bases for J; bases not matched to a gene: 11. Germline CDR1 reads MNHEY; CDR2 reads SMNVEV (reference sequence). In addition, the sample was reused for a study of T cells of mothers and their children.

This clonotype was sampled from a woman aged 35 to 49 in good health. V is TRBV27 and J is TRBJ2-3, with TRBD1 matching over 11 bases. Input material: blood. CDR3 region: CASSFLDRGLLHSTDTQYF. CDR3 in DNA: TGTGCCAGCAGTTTTCTGGACAGGGGGCTACTGCATAGCACAGATACGCAGTATTTT.